One and the same sample provided the 11 T cell receptor beta chains below, sequenced in a study of T cell changes during pregnancy in multiple sclerosis. Assay: immunoSEQ multiplex PCR; the TCRdb copy retains only in-frame clones and omits some. The sample consists of 40,000 or so clones, 85% to 95% of them appearing once. The specimen was CD8+ T cells from peripheral blood mononuclear cells, collected in the third trimester of pregnancy. Receptors were obtained from a female donor with multiple sclerosis, enrolled in a pregnancy study.

The gene calls are TRBV29-1 and TRBJ1-4; 7 bases are shared with TRBD1. With 7 bases clipped from V and 8 bases from J, the junction kept 7 bases outside the gene matches. Germline values: CDR1 SQVTM, CDR2 ANQGSEA. This CDR3 has 12 residues. The CDR3 DNA is TGCAGCGCAGAGGGACAGCAGGAAAAACTGTTTTTT. It translates to CSAEGQQEKLFF.

The chain couples TRBV25-1 to TRBJ1-4; 7 nucleotides match TRBD1. Germline CDR1 is MGHDK and CDR2 is SYGVNS. The CDR3 loop spans 18 amino acids. The V segment lost 0 bases and the J segment 4 bases; nucleotides outside the gene matches: 11. The CDR3 nucleotides read TGTGCCAGCAGTGAATATTTTCCAGGGGGGACCAATAATGAAAAACTGTTTTTT. As protein: CASSEYFPGGTNNEKLFF. Looking up the rest from reference TRBV25-1 and TRBJ1-4 gives the full variable domain: EADIYQTPRYLVIGTGKKITLECSQTMGHDKMYWYQQDPGMELHLIHYSYGVNSTEKGDLSSESTVSRIRTEHFPLTLESARPSHTSQYLCASSEYFPGGTNNEKLFFGSGTQLSVL.

The rearrangement joins TRBV14 to TRBJ2-5; 12 positions agree with TRBD2. V lost 1 base and J lost 5; bases outside the gene matches: 2. The length of the CDR3 is 15 residues. Looked up from germline, CDR1 is SGHDN and CDR2 is FVKESK. The CDR3 region has the DNA TGTGCCAGCAGCCAAGGACTAGCGGGGGTGGAGACCCAGTACTTC. It specifies CASSQGLAGVETQYF.

The J gene is TRBJ1-1, the V gene TRBV5-4; D may be TRBD1 (5 bases). V was shortened by 5 bases and J by 1 base, with 6 bases between the two germline ends. This CDR3 has 12 residues. Germline CDR1 reads SGHNT; CDR2 reads YYREEE (reference sequence). DNA of the CDR3: TGTGCCAGCAGAACAGGGAACACTGAAGCTTTCTTT. It specifies CASRTGNTEAFF.

The CDR3 spells CASSSTGGGTGELFF. CDR3 coding DNA: TGTGCCAGCAGCTCTACAGGGGGCGGCACCGGGGAGCTGTTTTTT. The genes are TRBV7-3 and TRBJ2-2, with 9 nucleotides matching TRBD1. Trimming at V came to 4 bases and at J to 4 bases, leaving 4 bases not matched to a gene. Germline lookup yields CDR1 SGHTA and CDR2 FQGTGA. This CDR3 has 15 residues.

The V gene is TRBV5-4, the J gene TRBJ1-1, with TRBD1 matching over 9 bases. The CDR3 covers 15 residues. Germline V lookup: CDR1 SGHNT, CDR2 YYREEE (reference sequence). V was pared by 5 bases and J by 4 bases, with 9 bases of the junction left unmatched. CDR3 residues: CASRSGQGGLTEAFF. In DNA, the CDR3 is TGTGCCAGCAGATCGGGACAGGGTGGGCTCACTGAAGCTTTCTTT.

V and J are TRBV6-6 and TRBJ2-3; 7 bases fit TRBD1. Trimming removed 3 bases from V and 4 bases from J; junction bases left unmatched: 4. This CDR3 has 14 residues. Per germline, CDR1 MNHNY and CDR2 SVGAGI (reference sequence). The CDR3 nucleotides are TGTGCCAGCAGTTATACAGGGGTCGCAGATACGCAGTATTTT. Its translation: CASSYTGVADTQYF.

This clone was detected only once. The rearrangement joins TRBV5-6 to TRBJ2-1, with 8 bases matching TRBD2. In germline, CDR1 is SGHDT, CDR2 YYEEEE. The trim removed 3 bases at V and 0 bases at J, leaving 5 bases unmatched. The CDR3 has 16 amino acids. This CDR3 is CASSYGLAGSYNEQFF. CDR3 nucleotides: TGTGCCAGCAGCTATGGACTAGCCGGCTCCTACAATGAGCAGTTCTTC.

The CDR3 nucleotides are TGTGCCAGCAGCTTACGAAGGAGCTCCTACGAGCAGTACTTC. Amino acid sequence: CASSLRRSSYEQYF. The gene calls are TRBV7-2 and TRBJ2-7; D ambiguous. The V gene's germline CDR1 is SGHTA and CDR2 FQGNSA. The CDR3 has 14 residues. The V end was cut by 2 bases, the J end by 0 bases, with 8 bases between.

In regard to this clone: One junction end disagrees with the germline gene, perhaps due to a read error. The rearrangement links TRBV6-6 to TRBJ2-2; 7 nucleotides agree with TRBD1. The CDR3 spans 15 residues. Germline-derived CDR1 and CDR2 are MNHNY and SVGAGI (reference sequence). CDR3 amino acids: CASNYGTANTGELFF. As DNA, the CDR3 is TGTGCCAGCAATTACGGGACAGCGAACACCGGGGAGCTGTTTTTT.

This clone was seen only once. The J gene is TRBJ2-1, the V gene TRBV13, with a possible D match to TRBD2 (6 bases). Trimming removed 6 bases from V and 8 bases from J, with 11 bases in between. Looked up from germline, CDR1 is PRHDT and CDR2 is FYEKMQ (reference sequence). This CDR3 is 12 amino acids long. CDR3 region: CASRSPGDEQFF. Written as DNA, the CDR3 is TGTGCCAGCAGGTCCCCGGGGGATGAGCAGTTCTTC.